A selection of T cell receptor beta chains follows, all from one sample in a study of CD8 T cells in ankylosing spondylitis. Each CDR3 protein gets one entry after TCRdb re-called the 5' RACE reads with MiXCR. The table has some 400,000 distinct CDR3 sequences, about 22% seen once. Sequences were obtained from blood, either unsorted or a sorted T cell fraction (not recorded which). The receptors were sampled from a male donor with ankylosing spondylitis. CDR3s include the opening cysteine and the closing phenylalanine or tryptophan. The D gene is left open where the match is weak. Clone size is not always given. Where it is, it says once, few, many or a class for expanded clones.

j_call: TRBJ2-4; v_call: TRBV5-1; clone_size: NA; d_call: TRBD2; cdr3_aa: CASSLASGTRRNIQYF; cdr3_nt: TGCGCCAGCAGCTTGGCCTCCGGGACTAGACGAAACATTCAGTACTTC
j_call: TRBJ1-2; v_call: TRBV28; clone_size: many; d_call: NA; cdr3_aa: CASSRLNYGYTF; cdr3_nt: TGTGCCAGCAGTCGACTTAACTATGGCTACACCTTC
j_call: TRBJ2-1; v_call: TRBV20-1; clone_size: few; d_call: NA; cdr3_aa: CSARSPSPATEQFF; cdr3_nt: TGCAGTGCTAGGTCCCCGAGTCCTGCCACTGAGCAGTTCTTC
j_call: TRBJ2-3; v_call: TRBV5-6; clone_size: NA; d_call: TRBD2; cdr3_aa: CASSLRVSGTSTDTQYF; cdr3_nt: TGTGCCAGCAGCTTGCGTGTTAGCGGGACTAGCACAGATACGCAGTATTTT
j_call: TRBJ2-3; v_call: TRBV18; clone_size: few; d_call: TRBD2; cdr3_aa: CASSTRTSGSTDTQYF; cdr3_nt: TGTGCCAGCTCTACAAGGACTAGCGGGAGTACCGATACGCAGTATTTT
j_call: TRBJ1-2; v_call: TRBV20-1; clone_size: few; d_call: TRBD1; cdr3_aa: CSARDPDREEHGYTF; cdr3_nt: TGCAGTGCTAGGGATCCCGACAGGGAAGAACATGGCTACACCTTC
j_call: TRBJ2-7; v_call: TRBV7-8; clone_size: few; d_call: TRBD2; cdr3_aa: CASSSIRSSGTGRRYEQYF; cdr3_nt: TGTGCCAGCAGCTCAATAAGATCTAGCGGGACGGGGCGAAGATACGAGCAGTACTTC
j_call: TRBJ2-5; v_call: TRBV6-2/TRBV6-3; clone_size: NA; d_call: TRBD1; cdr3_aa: CASRRQGRSGETQYF; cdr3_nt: TGTGCCAGCAGGCGACAGGGAAGGTCGGGAGAGACCCAGTACTTC
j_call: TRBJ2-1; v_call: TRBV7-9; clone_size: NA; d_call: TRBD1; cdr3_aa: CASSLGQAGWFF; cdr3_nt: TGTGCCAGCAGCCTCGGACAGGCCGGTTGGTTCTTC
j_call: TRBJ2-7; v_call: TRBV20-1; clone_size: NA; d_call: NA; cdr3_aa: CSATSVERTQQIYEQYF; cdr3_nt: TGCAGTGCTACCTCCGTGGAGCGGACACAACAAATTTACGAGCAGTACTTC
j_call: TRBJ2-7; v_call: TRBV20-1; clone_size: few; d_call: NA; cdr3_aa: CSARGPGNYEQYF; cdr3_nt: TGCAGTGCTAGAGGGCCAGGTAACTACGAGCAGTACTTC
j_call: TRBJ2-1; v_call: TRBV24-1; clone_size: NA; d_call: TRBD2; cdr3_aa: CATSEGTSGSWNEQFF; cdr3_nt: TGTGCCACCAGTGAGGGGACTAGCGGGAGTTGGAATGAGCAGTTCTTC
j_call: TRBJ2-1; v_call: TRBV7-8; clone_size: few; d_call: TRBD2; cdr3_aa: CASSPRLRTSGSSEQFF; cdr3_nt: TGTGCCAGCAGCCCAAGACTACGGACTAGCGGGAGTAGTGAGCAGTTCTTC
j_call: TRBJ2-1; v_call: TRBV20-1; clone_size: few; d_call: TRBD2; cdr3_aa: CSAVRASGSGNEQFF; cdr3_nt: TGCAGTGCGGTGCGAGCTAGCGGGAGCGGGAATGAGCAGTTCTTC
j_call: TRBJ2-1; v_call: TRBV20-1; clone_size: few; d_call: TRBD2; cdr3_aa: CSARDVTSGKNEQFF; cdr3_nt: TGCAGTGCTAGAGATGTTACTAGCGGGAAGAATGAGCAGTTCTTC
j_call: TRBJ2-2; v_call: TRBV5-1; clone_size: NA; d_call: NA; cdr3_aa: CASSRRGTGELFF; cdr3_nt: TGCGCCAGCAGCCGCAGGGGAACCGGGGAGCTGTTTTTT
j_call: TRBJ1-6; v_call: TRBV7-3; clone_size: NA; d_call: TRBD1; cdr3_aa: CASSRGTGASPLHF; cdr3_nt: TGTGCCAGCAGCAGAGGGACAGGGGCTTCACCCCTCCACTTT
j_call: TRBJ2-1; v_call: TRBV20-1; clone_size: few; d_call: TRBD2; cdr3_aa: CSATSGSSYNEQFF; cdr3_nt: TGCAGTGCTACTAGCGGAAGCTCCTACAATGAGCAGTTCTTC
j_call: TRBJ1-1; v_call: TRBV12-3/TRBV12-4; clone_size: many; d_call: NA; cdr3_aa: CASSRQENTEAFF; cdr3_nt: TGTGCCAGCAGCAGACAGGAGAACACTGAAGCTTTCTTT
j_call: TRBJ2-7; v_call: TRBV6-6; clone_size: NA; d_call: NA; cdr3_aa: CASNPGTLYEQYF; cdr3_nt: TGTGCCAGCAACCCCGGGACTCTCTACGAGCAGTACTTC
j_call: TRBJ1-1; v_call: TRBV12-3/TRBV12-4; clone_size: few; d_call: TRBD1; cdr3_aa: CASRHRGRNTEAFF; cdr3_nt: TGTGCCAGCAGACACAGGGGGAGGAACACTGAAGCTTTCTTT
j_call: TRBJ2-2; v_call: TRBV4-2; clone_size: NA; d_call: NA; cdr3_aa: CASSQDLSGPTNTGELFF; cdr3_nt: TGTGCCAGCAGCCAAGATCTCTCCGGGCCAACGAACACCGGGGAGCTGTTTTTT
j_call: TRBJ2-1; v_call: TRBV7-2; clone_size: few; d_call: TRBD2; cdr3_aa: CASSPGLLWEQFF; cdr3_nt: TGTGCCAGCAGCCCGGGACTACTATGGGAGCAGTTCTTC
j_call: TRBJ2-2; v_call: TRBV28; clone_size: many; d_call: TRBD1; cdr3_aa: CASRTGAGELFF; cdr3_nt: TGTGCCAGCAGAACAGGGGCCGGGGAGCTGTTTTTT
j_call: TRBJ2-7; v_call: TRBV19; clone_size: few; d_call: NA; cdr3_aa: CASSRALGVSYEQYF; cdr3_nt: TGTGCCAGTAGTAGGGCGTTAGGGGTCTCCTACGAGCAGTACTTC
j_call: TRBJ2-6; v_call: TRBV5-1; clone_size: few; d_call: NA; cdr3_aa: CASSSLGTDSVLTF; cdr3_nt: TGCGCCAGCAGCTCGCTTGGGACGGACAGCGTCCTGACTTTC
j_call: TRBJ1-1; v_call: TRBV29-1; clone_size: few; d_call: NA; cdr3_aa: CSVHIQAGLSEAFF; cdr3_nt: TGCAGCGTTCACATCCAGGCTGGTCTCTCTGAAGCTTTCTTT
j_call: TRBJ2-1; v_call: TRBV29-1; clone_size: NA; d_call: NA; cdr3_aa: CSAQYWGNEQFF; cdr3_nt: TGCAGCGCCCAGTACTGGGGCAATGAGCAGTTCTTC
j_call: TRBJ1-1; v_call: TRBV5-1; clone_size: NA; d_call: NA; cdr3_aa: CASSRPSNTEAFF; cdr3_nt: TGCGCCAGCAGCCGCCCCTCGAACACTGAAGCTTTCTTT
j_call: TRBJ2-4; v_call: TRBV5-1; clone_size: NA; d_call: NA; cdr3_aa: CASSLDIAKNIQYF; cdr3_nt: TGCGCCAGCAGCCTGGACATAGCCAAAAACATTCAGTACTTC
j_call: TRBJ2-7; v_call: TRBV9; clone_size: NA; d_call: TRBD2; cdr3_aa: CASSVVAGGNYEQYF; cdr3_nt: TGTGCCAGCAGCGTAGTAGCGGGAGGGAATTACGAGCAGTACTTC
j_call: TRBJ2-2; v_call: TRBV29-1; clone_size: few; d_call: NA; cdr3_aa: CSVSTGRAGELFF; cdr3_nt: TGCAGCGTTTCGACAGGGAGGGCCGGGGAGCTGTTTTTT
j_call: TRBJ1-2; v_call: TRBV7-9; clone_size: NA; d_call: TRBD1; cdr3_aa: CASSFNRGLGYTF; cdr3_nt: TGTGCCAGCAGCTTCAACAGGGGGCTCGGCTACACCTTC
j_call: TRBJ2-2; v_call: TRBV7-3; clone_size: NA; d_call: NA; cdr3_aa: CASSLNPAINTGELFF; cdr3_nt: TGTGCCAGCAGCTTAAACCCAGCCATTAACACCGGGGAGCTGTTTTTT
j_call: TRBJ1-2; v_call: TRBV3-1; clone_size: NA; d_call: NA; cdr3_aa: CASSQDHRGYTF; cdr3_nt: TGTGCCAGCAGCCAAGATCATCGGGGCTACACCTTC
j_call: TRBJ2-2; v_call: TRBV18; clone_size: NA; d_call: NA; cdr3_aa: CASSSLAANTGELFF; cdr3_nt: TGTGCCAGCTCAAGCCTAGCAGCGAACACCGGGGAGCTGTTTTTT
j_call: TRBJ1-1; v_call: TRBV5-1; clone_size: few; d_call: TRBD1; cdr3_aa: CASSTRTGDEAFF; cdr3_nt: TGCGCCAGCAGCACCCGGACAGGTGATGAAGCTTTCTTT
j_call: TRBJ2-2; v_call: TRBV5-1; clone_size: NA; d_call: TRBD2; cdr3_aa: CASAGLAGGDTGELFF; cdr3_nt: TGCGCCAGCGCGGGACTAGCGGGAGGGGACACCGGGGAGCTGTTTTTT
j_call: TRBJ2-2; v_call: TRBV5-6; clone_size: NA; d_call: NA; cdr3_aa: CASSPDGTRTGELFF; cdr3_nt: TGTGCCAGCAGCCCGGACGGAACGCGGACCGGGGAGCTGTTTTTT
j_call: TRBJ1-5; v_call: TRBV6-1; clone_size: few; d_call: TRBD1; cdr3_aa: CASSGTGGFQPQHF; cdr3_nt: TGTGCCAGTTCCGGGACAGGGGGCTTTCAGCCCCAGCATTTT
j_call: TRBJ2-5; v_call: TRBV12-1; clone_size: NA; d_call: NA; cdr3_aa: CATKLSQTSSAFKTQYF; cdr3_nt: TGTGCCACCAAGCTCTCTCAAACCTCTTCAGCTTTCAAGACCCAGTACTTC
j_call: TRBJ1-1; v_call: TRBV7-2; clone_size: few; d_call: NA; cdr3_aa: CASNPGGDTEAFF; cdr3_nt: TGTGCCAGCAACCCCGGGGGGGACACTGAAGCTTTCTTT
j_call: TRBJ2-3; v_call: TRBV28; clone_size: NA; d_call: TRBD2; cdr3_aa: CASSLSGGRARDTQYF; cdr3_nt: TGTGCCAGCAGTTTATCTGGCGGGAGGGCCCGGGATACGCAGTATTTT
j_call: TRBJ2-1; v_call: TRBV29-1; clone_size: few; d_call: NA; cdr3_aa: CSVVSGPWVGEQFF; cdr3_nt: TGCAGCGTTGTCTCGGGACCCTGGGTGGGTGAGCAGTTCTTC
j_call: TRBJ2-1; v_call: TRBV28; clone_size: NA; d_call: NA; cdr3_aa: CASSHGRTSYNEQFF; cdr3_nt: TGTGCCAGCAGTCACGGGCGGACTTCCTACAATGAGCAGTTCTTC